The 29 T cell receptor beta chains below all came from one sample that was sequenced in a study of graft-versus-host responses after intestinal transplantation. Assay used: immunoSEQ multiplex PCR; TCRdb lists only in-frame clones, some missing. The table lists about 85,000 clones, roughly 90% of them singletons, with 7.6% in the top ten. These TCRs are of unknown antigen specificity. The input for sequencing was unstimulated CD8+ T cells sorted from spleen or lymph node cells, taken before transplant. The receptors here all came from a human donor who was the organ donor for an intestinal transplant.

The chain uses TRBV27 and TRBJ2-2; D uncertain. Germline V CDR1 and CDR2: MNHEY, SMNVEV (reference sequence). V was shortened by 6 bases and J by 0 bases, with 8 bases between the two germline ends. The CDR3 length is 14 residues. This chain's CDR3 is CASRQWTNTGELFF. The CDR3 DNA reads as TGTGCCAGCAGGCAGTGGACGAACACCGGGGAGCTGTTTTTT.

This clone is a singleton in its sample. The chain carries TRBV7-8 and TRBJ1-5; D remains unclear. The V gene lost 1 base and the J gene lost 6 bases, with 13 bases spanning the gap. The length of the CDR3 is 15 residues. CDR1 and CDR2 from the germline V gene are SGHVS and FQNEAQ. The CDR3 sequence is CASSLEGGSGQPQHF. The CDR3 nucleotides read TGTGCCAGCAGCTTAGAGGGAGGAAGCGGTCAGCCCCAGCATTTT.

The chain carries TRBV4-1 and TRBJ2-1, with D possibly TRBD2 on 6 matching bases. This CDR3 is 12 amino acids long. The germline CDR1 and CDR2 sequences are MGHRA and YSYEKL. V was clipped by 7 bases and J by 3 bases, with 7 bases between them. CDR3 region: CASKTSYNEQFF. The CDR3 DNA sequence: TGCGCCAGCAAGACTAGCTACAATGAGCAGTTCTTC.

The rearrangement uses TRBV2 and TRBJ2-7; D may be TRBD1 (6 bases). The ends were cut back, 5 bases at V and 2 bases at J, with 19 bases in the middle. This CDR3 is built from 16 residues. The germline gives CDR1 SNHLY, CDR2 FYNNEI. CDR3 protein: CASSKAMGADAYEQYF. In DNA, the CDR3 is TGTGCCAGCAGTAAGGCCATGGGGGCGGATGCCTACGAGCAGTACTTC.

The rearrangement links TRBV7-9 to TRBJ2-5; D may correspond to TRBD1 or TRBD2 (6 bases each). The V gene's germline CDR1 is SEHNR and CDR2 FQNEAQ (reference sequence). This CDR3 is built from 15 residues. V lost 1 base, J lost 3 bases, and 12 bases lay in between. This chain's CDR3 is CASSLEGDWEETQYF. The CDR3 nucleotides are TGTGCCAGCAGCTTAGAGGGGGACTGGGAAGAGACCCAGTACTTC.

This chain links TRBV5-5 with TRBJ1-5; possible D gene TRBD1, 6 bases. The V and J ends lost 4 bases and 1 base respectively, with 18 bases between them. Germline-derived CDR1 and CDR2 are SGHKS and YYEKEE (reference sequence). The CDR3 extends over 17 amino acids. CDR3 bases: TGTGCCAGCAGCCCTGTGAATTGGGGGGCCAGCAATCAGCCCCAGCATTTT. Translation: CASSPVNWGASNQPQHF. The whole variable domain, filled in from reference TRBV5-5 and TRBJ1-5, reads DAGVTQSPTHLIKTRGQQVTLRCSPISGHKSVSWYQQVLGQGPQFIFQYYEKEERGRGNFPDRFSARQFPNYSSELNVNALLLGDSALYLCASSPVNWGASNQPQHFGDGTRLSIL.

CDR3 loop: CSARRAYEQYF. In DNA form, the CDR3 reads TGCAGTGCTAGACGAGCCTACGAGCAGTACTTC. The chain couples TRBV20-1 to TRBJ2-7; no clear D. There are 11 residues in the CDR3. Germline CDR1 and CDR2: DFQATT and SNEGSKA (reference sequence). Trimming pared 2 bases from V and 2 bases from J, leaving 4 bases between.

CDR3 sequence: CASTEIGTGGEGYTF. As DNA, the CDR3 is TGTGCCAGCACCGAGATCGGTACGGGGGGTGAAGGCTACACCTTC. The chain carries TRBV11-2 and TRBJ1-2; weak D call: TRBD1 (5 bases). V lost 7 bases to trimming and J lost 8 bases, with 23 bases between them. This CDR3 is 15 amino acids long. From germline, CDR1 is SGHAT and CDR2 FQNNGV.

The V gene is TRBV28, the J gene TRBJ2-7, with TRBD2 matching 10 bases. CDR1 and CDR2 from the germline V gene are MDHEN and SYDVKM. Losses at the gene ends were 0 bases for V and 3 bases for J; bases not matched to a gene: 17. This CDR3 contains 20 residues. The CDR3 spells CASSLWWSVLAGEGRYEQYF. CDR3 nucleotides: TGTGCCAGCAGTTTATGGTGGAGTGTCCTAGCGGGAGAGGGGCGCTACGAGCAGTACTTC.

The chain employs TRBV4-2 and TRBJ2-7; the D is unclear. Trimming removed 3 bases at V and 5 bases at J, with 5 bases between. Germline CDR1 is LGHNA and CDR2 is YNFKEQ. The CDR3 has 11 residues. The CDR3 sequence: CASSQGNEQYF. Written as DNA, the CDR3 is TGTGCCAGCAGCCAGGGGAACGAGCAGTACTTC.

The chain has TRBV7-9 and TRBJ2-7; D uncertain. Germline V CDR1 and CDR2: SEHNR, FQNEAQ (reference sequence). This CDR3 contains 14 residues. Trimming took off 2 bases at V and 1 base at J, with 9 bases between the two ends. CDR3 sequence: CASSLMAGSYEQYF. The DNA for the CDR3 is TGTGCCAGCAGCTTAATGGCAGGTTCCTACGAGCAGTACTTC.

The CDR3 loop is CASSCLTDRLVIQETQYF. For the CDR3, the DNA is TGTGCCAGCAGTTGCCTTACCGACAGGCTAGTGATTCAAGAGACCCAGTACTTC. V gene TRBV28 combines with J gene TRBJ2-5, with D possibly TRBD1 on 6 matching bases. This CDR3 is 18 amino acids long. V was shortened by 4 bases and J by 2 bases, with 23 bases between the two germline ends. CDR1 is MDHEN, CDR2 SYDVKM, per germline. The full variable domain, with the rest looked up from reference TRBV28 and TRBJ2-5, is DVKVTQSSRYLVKRTGEKVFLECVQDMDHENMFWYRQDPGLGLRLIYFSYDVKMKEKGDIPEGYSVSREKKERFSLILESASTNQTSMYLCASSCLTDRLVIQETQYFGPGTRLLVL.

This chain uses TRBV5-1 with TRBJ2-3; the D gene is possibly TRBD1 (5 bases). Germline lookup yields CDR1 SGHRS and CDR2 YFSETQ. V gave up 3 bases and J gave up 1 base, with 27 bases separating them. This CDR3 contains 20 residues. The CDR3 loop is CASSSPSAYLRAPGTDTQYF. CDR3 DNA: TGCGCCAGCAGCTCCCCCTCCGCTTACCTCAGGGCCCCAGGCACAGATACGCAGTATTTT.

The chain combines TRBV6-1 with TRBJ2-1; 7 nucleotides line up with TRBD2. The V gene end was trimmed by 4 bases and the J gene end by 6 bases; junction bases not matched to a gene: 6. The CDR3 is made up of 14 amino acids. Germline lookup yields CDR1 MNHNS and CDR2 SASEGT. For the CDR3, the DNA is TGTGCCAGCAGTGCGGGGGGATTCTCCAATGAGCAGTTCTTC. This sequence encodes CASSAGGFSNEQFF.

The chain joins TRBV5-4 to TRBJ2-1; no definite D call. The CDR3 is made up of 15 amino acids. The V and J ends lost 0 bases and 8 bases respectively, with 15 bases between them. Germline CDR1 SGHNT, CDR2 YYREEE (reference sequence). The CDR3 DNA is TGTGCCAGCAGCTTGGCCATCCACCCCGAGGATGAGCAGTTCTTC. Translated: CASSLAIHPEDEQFF. The full variable domain, rest sourced from reference TRBV5-4 and TRBJ2-1, is ETGVTQSPTHLIKTRGQQVTLRCSSQSGHNTVSWYQQALGQGPQFIFQYYREEENGRGNFPPRFSGLQFPNYSSELNVNALELDDSALYLCASSLAIHPEDEQFFGPGTRLTVL.

The chain combines TRBV4-1 with TRBJ2-1, with 9 bases matching TRBD2. The V gene's germline CDR1 is MGHRA and CDR2 YSYEKL. J gave up 11 bases and V 6 bases, and 2 bases lay outside the gene matches. There are 11 residues in the CDR3. Here the CDR3 reads CASSLAGKQFF. The CDR3 bases are TGCGCCAGCAGTCTAGCGGGGAAGCAGTTCTTC.

The V call is TRBV6-5, the J call TRBJ1-1; TRBD1 agrees at 9 bases. Looked up from germline, CDR1 is MNHEY and CDR2 is SVGAGI. Trimming took 7 bases from V and 8 from J; bases not matched to a gene: 11. The CDR3 runs to 14 residues. The CDR3 DNA reads as TGTGCCAGCACGTCGGACAGGGGCGACCCCGAAGCTTTCTTT. Residues: CASTSDRGDPEAFF.

The rearrangement uses TRBV9 and TRBJ2-7; 10 nucleotides align to TRBD1. The germline gives CDR1 SGDLS, CDR2 YYNGEE. This CDR3 comprises 14 residues. Trimming at V came to 3 bases and at J to 5 bases, leaving 5 bases not matched to a gene. CDR3 sequence (DNA): TGTGCCAGCAGCGCCAGACAGGGGGCCCACGAGCAGTACTTC. This sequence encodes CASSARQGAHEQYF.

J is TRBJ1-6 and V is TRBV27; D possibly corresponds to TRBD1 (6 bases). CDR1 is MNHEY and CDR2 is SMNVEV in the germline V gene (reference sequence). The V end was cut by 10 bases, the J end by 5 bases, with 12 bases between. The CDR3 consists of 13 residues. The CDR3 DNA reads as TGTGCCACACAGGGTTTCAATAATTCACCCCTCCACTTT. This gives the protein CATQGFNNSPLHF.

This chain uses TRBV19 with TRBJ1-5; TRBD1 agrees at 7 bases. The CDR3 spans 15 residues. V shed 5 bases, J shed 3 bases, and the junction held 7 bases outside the gene matches. The V gene's germline CDR1 is LNHDA and CDR2 SQIVND (reference sequence). The CDR3 region is CASSGTQGYNQPQHF. CDR3 DNA: TGTGCCAGTAGTGGGACACAGGGGTACAATCAGCCCCAGCATTTT.

This sequence joins TRBV4-1 and TRBJ2-7; D perhaps matches TRBD2 (5 bases). Germline CDR1 MGHRA, CDR2 YSYEKL. The CDR3 sequence is 15 residues long. Trimming took off 3 bases at V and 5 bases at J, with 17 bases between the two ends. This CDR3 is CASSQGFGLLDEQYF. The CDR3, as DNA: TGCGCCAGCAGCCAGGGTTTTGGACTGTTGGACGAGCAGTACTTC.

The CDR3 loop reads CASSLAGITDTQYF. The CDR3 DNA follows: TGTGCCAGCAGCTTAGCAGGGATCACAGATACGCAGTATTTT. The rearrangement joins TRBV7-3 to TRBJ2-3; weak D call: TRBD1 (5 bases). CDR1 is SGHTA, CDR2 FQGTGA, per germline. The CDR3 extends over 14 amino acids. V lost 2 bases to trimming and J lost 2 bases, with 8 bases between them.

V usage is TRBV6-4 and J usage is TRBJ2-1, with D possibly being TRBD2 (6 bases). This CDR3 region has 15 residues. V dropped 3 bases and J dropped 0 bases, with 9 bases sitting between them. The V gene's germline CDR1 is MRHNA and CDR2 SNTAGT. The CDR3 DNA reads TGTGCCAGCAGTGAAAAAGCGGGCTCCTACAATGAGCAGTTCTTC. Its protein is CASSEKAGSYNEQFF.

This clone was detected only once. This sequence joins TRBV5-5 and TRBJ1-2; TRBD1 matches 8 bases. Germline V gives CDR1 SGHKS, CDR2 YYEKEE (reference sequence). V shed 4 bases, J shed 0 bases, and the junction held 11 bases outside the gene matches. The CDR3 covers 17 residues. The CDR3 DNA is TGTGCCAGCAGCCTCTGGACAGGGACGAGGACTAACTATGGCTACACCTTC. This encodes CASSLWTGTRTNYGYTF.

The V gene is TRBV19, the J gene TRBJ1-2, with TRBD1 identical over 7 bases. The junction had 10 bases not matched to a gene; V was cut back by 5 bases and J by 4 bases. Germline CDR1 is LNHDA and CDR2 is SQIVND (reference sequence). There are 15 residues in the CDR3. In DNA form, the CDR3 reads TGTGCCAGTAGTCCCGGGACAGCCTATTCCTATGGCTACACCTTC. As protein: CASSPGTAYSYGYTF.

This clone was counted once. The chain combines TRBV19 with TRBJ2-5; TRBD2 matches at 7 bases. With 5 bases clipped from V and 11 bases from J, the junction kept 11 bases outside the gene matches. The CDR3 is made up of 13 amino acids. Germline V gene sequence: CDR1 LNHDA, CDR2 SQIVND (reference sequence). CDR3 sequence reads: CASSQKLRLAQYF. DNA of the CDR3: TGTGCCAGTAGTCAGAAACTACGACTAGCTCAGTACTTC. Full variable domain (rest looked up from reference TRBV19 and TRBJ2-5): DGGITQSPKYLFRKEGQNVTLSCEQNLNHDAMYWYRQDPGQGLRLIYYSQIVNDFQKGDIAEGYSVSREKKESFPLTVTSAQKNPTAFYLCASSQKLRLAQYFGPGTRLLVL.

The V gene is TRBV7-9, the J gene TRBJ1-1; no reliable D call. V dropped 7 bases and J dropped 0 bases, with 6 bases sitting between them. Germline-derived CDR1 and CDR2 are SEHNR and FQNEAQ (reference sequence). The CDR3 extends over 12 amino acids. CDR3 amino acids: CASTDMNTEAFF. The CDR3 coding sequence is TGTGCCAGCACCGACATGAACACTGAAGCTTTCTTT.

The rearrangement joins TRBV6-6 to TRBJ2-7; D gene ambiguous. Germline V gene data show CDR1 as MNHNY and CDR2 as SVGAGI (reference sequence). Deletions cut 8 bases from V and 3 bases from J, with 11 bases between. CDR3 size: 12 residues. The CDR3: CASQDTDYEQYF. The CDR3 nucleotides read TGTGCCAGCCAAGACACCGACTACGAGCAGTACTTC.

This sequence joins TRBV7-3 and TRBJ2-5; either TRBD1 or TRBD2 may fit D (6 bases each). Germline lookup yields CDR1 SGHTA and CDR2 FQGTGA. The CDR3 extends over 14 amino acids. Trimming removed 0 bases from V and 2 bases from J, with 7 bases in between. In DNA form, the CDR3 reads TGTGCCAGCAGCTTAACAGGGGGGCAAGAGACCCAGTACTTC. Residues: CASSLTGGQETQYF.